One T cell receptor beta chain is described in this entry. The antigen is not known. Its ends do not fully match the called genes, so a read error is possible. CDR3 length equals 12 residues. CDR1 LNHNV and CDR2 YYDKDF come from the germline V gene (reference sequence). Cultured CD4+ T cell DNA was sequenced using the Oncomine TCR Beta short-read assay. TCRdb processed the PCR reads anew with MiXCR; each CDR3 protein has one entry. The sample has approximately 16,000 distinct CDR3 sequences, less than 35% seen once. The sample originates from a study of vaccination and CD4 T cells after COVID-19. As to treatment: roughly 11-day PBMC culture with coronavirus spike peptide pools or control peptides (ViraFEST assay).

The clonotype originates from a human donor with COVID-19. This chain joins TRBV15 and TRBJ2-2; the D gene could be TRBD1 or TRBD2 (5 bases each). Material: cultured CD4+ T cells from blood. CDR3 coding DNA: TGTGCCACCAGTGACGGGACCGGGGAGCCGTTTTTT. This translates into CATSDGTGEPFF.